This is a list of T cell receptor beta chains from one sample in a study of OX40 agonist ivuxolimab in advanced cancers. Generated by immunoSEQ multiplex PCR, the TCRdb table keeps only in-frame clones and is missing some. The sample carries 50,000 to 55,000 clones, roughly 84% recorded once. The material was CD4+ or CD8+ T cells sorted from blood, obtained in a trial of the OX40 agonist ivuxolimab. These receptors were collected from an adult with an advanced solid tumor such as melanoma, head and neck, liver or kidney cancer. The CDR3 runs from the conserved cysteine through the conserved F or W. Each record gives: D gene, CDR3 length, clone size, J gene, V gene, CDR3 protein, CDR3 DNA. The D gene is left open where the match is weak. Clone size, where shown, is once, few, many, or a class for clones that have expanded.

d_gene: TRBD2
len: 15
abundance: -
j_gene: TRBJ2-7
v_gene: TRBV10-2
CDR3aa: CASSDSSGSTYEQYF
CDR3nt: TGCGCCAGCAGTGATTCTAGCGGGAGCACCTACGAGCAGTACTTC

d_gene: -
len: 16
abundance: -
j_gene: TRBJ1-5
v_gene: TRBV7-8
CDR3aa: CASSLSTGYSNQPQHF
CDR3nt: TGTGCCAGCAGCTTATCTACAGGATATAGCAATCAGCCCCAGCATTTT

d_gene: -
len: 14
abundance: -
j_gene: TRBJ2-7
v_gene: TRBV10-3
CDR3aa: CAISQPRTGNEQYF
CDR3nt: TGTGCCATCAGTCAGCCGAGAACAGGGAACGAGCAGTACTTC

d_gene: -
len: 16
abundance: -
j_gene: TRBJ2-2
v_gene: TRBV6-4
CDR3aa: CASSREGLTNTGELFF
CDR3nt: TGTGCCAGCAGCAGAGAGGGACTTACGAACACCGGGGAGCTGTTTTTT

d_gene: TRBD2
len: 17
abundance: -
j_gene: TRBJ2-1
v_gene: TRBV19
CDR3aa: CASSMKGLAASFNEQFF
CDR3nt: TGTGCCAGTAGTATGAAGGGACTAGCTGCCTCGTTCAATGAGCAGTTCTTC

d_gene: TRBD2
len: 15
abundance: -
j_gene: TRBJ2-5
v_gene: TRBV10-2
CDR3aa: CASSESREGQETQYF
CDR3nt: TGCGCCAGCAGTGAGTCGCGGGAGGGCCAAGAGACCCAGTACTTC

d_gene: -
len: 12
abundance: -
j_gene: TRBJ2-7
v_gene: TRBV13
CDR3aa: CASSPGGYEQYF
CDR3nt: TGTGCCAGCAGCCCCGGGGGCTACGAGCAGTACTTC

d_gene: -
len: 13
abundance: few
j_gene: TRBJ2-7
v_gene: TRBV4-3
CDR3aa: CASSRAGSYEQYF
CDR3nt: TGCGCCAGCAGCCGGGCGGGATCCTACGAGCAGTACTTC

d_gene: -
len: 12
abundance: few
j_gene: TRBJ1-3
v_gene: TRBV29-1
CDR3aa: CSASGSLNTIYF
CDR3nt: TGCAGCGCCTCAGGGTCGCTAAACACCATATATTTT

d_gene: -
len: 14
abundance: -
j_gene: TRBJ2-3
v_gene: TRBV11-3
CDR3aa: CASSVGQSTDTQYF
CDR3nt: TGTGCCAGCAGCGTCGGACAGTCAACAGATACGCAGTATTTT

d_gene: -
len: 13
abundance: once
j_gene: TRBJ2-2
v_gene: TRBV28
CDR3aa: CASSLWKRDPLFF
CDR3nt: TGTGCCAGCAGTTTATGGAAGAGGGACCCCCTGTTTTTT

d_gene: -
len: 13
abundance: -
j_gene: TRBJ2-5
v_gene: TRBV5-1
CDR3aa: CASGPETGETQYF
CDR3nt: TGCGCCAGCGGACCCGAGACCGGGGAGACCCAGTACTTC

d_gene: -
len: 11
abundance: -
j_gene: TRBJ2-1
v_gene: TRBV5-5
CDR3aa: CASSLLGDRFF
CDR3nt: TGTGCCAGCAGCTTGTTGGGAGACCGGTTCTTC

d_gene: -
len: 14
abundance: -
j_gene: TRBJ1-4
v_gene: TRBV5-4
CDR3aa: CASSLGRNNEKLFF
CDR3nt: TGTGCCAGCAGCCTGGGACGGAATAATGAAAAACTGTTTTTT

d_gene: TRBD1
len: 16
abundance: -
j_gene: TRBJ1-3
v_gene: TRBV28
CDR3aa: CASSETQGVLGNTIYF
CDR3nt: TGTGCCAGCAGTGAAACTCAGGGGGTACTTGGAAACACCATATATTTT

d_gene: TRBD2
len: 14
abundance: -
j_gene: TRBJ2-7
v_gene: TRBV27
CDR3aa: CASSFDGRANEQYF
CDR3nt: TGTGCCAGCAGTTTCGACGGGAGGGCCAACGAGCAGTACTTC

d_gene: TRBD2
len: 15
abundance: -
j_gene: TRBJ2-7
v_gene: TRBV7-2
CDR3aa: CASSLVISGAGEQYF
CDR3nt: TGTGCCAGCAGCTTAGTTATTAGCGGGGCTGGGGAGCAGTACTTC

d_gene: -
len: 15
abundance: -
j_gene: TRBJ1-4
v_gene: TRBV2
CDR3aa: CASSPLTATNEKLFF
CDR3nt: TGTGCCAGCAGCCCTTTGACAGCAACTAATGAAAAACTGTTTTTT

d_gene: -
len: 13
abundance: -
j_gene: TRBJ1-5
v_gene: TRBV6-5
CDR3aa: CASSLQGNQPQHF
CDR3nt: TGTGCCAGCAGTCTACAGGGTAATCAGCCCCAGCATTTT

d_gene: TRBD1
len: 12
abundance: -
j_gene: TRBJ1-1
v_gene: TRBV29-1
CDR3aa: CSGTGGRTEAFF
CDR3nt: TGCAGTGGGACAGGGGGTCGTACTGAAGCTTTCTTT

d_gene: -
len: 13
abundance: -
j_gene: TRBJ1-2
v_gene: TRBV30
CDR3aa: CAWRYGEAYGYTF
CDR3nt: TGTGCCTGGAGATACGGAGAGGCGTATGGCTACACCTTC

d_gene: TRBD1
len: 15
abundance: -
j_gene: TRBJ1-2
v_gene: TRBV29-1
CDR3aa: CSATDRGRINYGYTF
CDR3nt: TGCAGCGCCACGGACAGGGGGCGAATTAACTATGGCTACACCTTC

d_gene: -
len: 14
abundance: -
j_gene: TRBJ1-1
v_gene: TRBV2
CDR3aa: CASRQDGGATEAFF
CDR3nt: TGTGCCAGCAGACAGGACGGTGGGGCCACTGAAGCTTTCTTT

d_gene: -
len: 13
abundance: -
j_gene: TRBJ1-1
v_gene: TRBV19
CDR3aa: CASSIYRNTEAFF
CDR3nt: TGTGCCAGTAGTATCTACAGGAACACTGAAGCTTTCTTT

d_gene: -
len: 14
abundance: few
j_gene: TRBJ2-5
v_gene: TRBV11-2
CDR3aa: CASSLDHSRETQYF
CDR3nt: TGTGCCAGCAGCTTAGATCACAGTAGAGAGACCCAGTACTTC

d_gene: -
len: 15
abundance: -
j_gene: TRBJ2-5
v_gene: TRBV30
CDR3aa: CAWSTTQGLQETQYF
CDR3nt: TGTGCCTGGAGCACTACACAGGGCCTCCAAGAGACCCAGTACTTC

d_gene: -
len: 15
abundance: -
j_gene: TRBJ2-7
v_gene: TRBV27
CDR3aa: CASMVRELGTYEQYF
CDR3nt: TGTGCCAGCATGGTTCGGGAATTGGGAACCTACGAGCAGTACTTC

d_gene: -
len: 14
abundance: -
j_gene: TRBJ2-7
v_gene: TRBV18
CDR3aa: CASSRSGELYEQYF
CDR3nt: TGTGCCAGCTCAAGATCGGGAGAATTATACGAGCAGTACTTC

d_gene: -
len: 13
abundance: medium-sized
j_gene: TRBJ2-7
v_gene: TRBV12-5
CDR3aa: CASESQRTYEQYF
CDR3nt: TGTGCTAGTGAAAGTCAAAGAACCTACGAGCAGTACTTC

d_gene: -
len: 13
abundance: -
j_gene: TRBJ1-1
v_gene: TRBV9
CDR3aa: CASSVVQDTEAFF
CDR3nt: TGTGCCAGCAGCGTAGTACAAGACACTGAAGCTTTCTTT

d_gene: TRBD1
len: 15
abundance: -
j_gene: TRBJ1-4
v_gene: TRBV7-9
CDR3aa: CASSVRQGDREKLFF
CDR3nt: TGTGCCAGCAGTGTTAGACAGGGGGATCGTGAAAAACTGTTTTTT

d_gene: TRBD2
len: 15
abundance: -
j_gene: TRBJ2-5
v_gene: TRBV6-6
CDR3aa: CASRLAGVLQETQYF
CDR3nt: TGTGCCAGCCGTCTAGCGGGAGTCCTCCAAGAGACCCAGTACTTC

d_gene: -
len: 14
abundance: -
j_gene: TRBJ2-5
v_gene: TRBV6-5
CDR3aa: CASSREGAGETQYF
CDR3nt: TGTGCCAGCAGTCGGGAGGGGGCGGGCGAGACCCAGTACTTC

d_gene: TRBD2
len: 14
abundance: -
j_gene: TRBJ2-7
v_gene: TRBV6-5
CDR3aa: CASTGGASGRGQYF
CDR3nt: TGTGCCAGCACCGGGGGCGCTAGCGGGAGAGGGCAGTACTTC

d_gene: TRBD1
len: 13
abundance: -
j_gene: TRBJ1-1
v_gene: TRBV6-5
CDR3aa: CASEEAGDSEAFF
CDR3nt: TGTGCCAGCGAAGAGGCAGGGGACAGTGAAGCTTTCTTT

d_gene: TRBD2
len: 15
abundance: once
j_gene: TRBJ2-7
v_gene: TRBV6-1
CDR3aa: CASSGTGGSSYEQYF
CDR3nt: TGTGCCAGCAGTGGTACGGGGGGAAGCTCCTACGAGCAGTACTTC

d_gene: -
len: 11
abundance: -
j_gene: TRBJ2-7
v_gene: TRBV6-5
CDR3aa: CASRTGHEQYF
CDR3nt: TGTGCCAGCAGAACGGGCCACGAGCAGTACTTC

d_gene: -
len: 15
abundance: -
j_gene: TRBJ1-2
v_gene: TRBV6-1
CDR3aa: CASSDWTPANYGYTF
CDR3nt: TGTGCCAGCAGTGATTGGACACCCGCTAACTATGGCTACACCTTC

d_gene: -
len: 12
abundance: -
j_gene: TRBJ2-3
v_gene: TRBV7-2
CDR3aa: CASSFASDTQYF
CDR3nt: TGTGCCAGCAGCTTTGCTTCAGATACGCAGTATTTT

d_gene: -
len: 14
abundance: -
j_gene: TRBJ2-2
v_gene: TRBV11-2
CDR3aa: CASSLAWVGGELFF
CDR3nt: TGTGCCAGCAGCTTAGCTTGGGTCGGCGGGGAGCTGTTTTTT

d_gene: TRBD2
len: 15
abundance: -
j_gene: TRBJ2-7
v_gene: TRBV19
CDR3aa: CASSIGLAGTYEQYF
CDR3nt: TGTGCCAGTAGTATCGGGCTAGCGGGTACCTACGAGCAGTACTTC

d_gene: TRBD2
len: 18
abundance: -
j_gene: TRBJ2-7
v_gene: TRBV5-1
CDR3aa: CASSPTPGTSGNRLEQYF
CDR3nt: TGCGCCAGCAGCCCGACACCCGGGACTAGCGGGAATAGATTAGAGCAGTACTTC